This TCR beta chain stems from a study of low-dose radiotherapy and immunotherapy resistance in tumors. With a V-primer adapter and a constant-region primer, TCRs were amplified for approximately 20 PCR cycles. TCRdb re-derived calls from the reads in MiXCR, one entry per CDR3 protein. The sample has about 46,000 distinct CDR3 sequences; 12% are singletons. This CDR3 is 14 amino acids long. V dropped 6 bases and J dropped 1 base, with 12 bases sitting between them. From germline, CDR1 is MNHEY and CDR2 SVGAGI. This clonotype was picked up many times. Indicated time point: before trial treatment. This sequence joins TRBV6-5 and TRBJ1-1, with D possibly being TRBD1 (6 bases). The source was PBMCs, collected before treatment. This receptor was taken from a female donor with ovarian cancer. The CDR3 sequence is CASRERGGNTEAFF. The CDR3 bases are TGTGCCAGCAGGGAAAGAGGGGGGAACACTGAAGCTTTCTTT.